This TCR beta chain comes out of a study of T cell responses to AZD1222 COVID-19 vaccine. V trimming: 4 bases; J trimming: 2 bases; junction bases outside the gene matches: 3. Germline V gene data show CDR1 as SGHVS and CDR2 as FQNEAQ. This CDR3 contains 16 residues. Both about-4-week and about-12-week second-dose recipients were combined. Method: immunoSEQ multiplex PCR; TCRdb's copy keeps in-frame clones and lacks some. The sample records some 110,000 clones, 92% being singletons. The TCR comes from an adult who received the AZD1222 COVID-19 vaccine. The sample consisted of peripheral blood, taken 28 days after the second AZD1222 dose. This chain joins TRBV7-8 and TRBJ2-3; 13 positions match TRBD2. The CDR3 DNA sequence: TGTGCCAGCAGCTCACTAGCGGGAGGGTCCACAGATACGCAGTATTTT. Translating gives CASSSLAGGSTDTQYF.